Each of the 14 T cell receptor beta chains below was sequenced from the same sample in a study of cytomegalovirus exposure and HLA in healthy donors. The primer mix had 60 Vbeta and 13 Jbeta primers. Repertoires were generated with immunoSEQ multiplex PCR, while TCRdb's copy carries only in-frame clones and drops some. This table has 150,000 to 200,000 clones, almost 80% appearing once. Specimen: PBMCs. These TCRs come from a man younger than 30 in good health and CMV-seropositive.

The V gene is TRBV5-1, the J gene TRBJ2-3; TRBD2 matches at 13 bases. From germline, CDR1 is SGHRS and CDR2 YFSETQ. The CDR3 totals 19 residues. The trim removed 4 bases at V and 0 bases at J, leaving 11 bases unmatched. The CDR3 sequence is CASSTGLAGITKSTDTQYF. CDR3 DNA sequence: TGCGCCAGCAGCACGGGACTAGCGGGGATAACCAAAAGCACAGATACGCAGTATTTT. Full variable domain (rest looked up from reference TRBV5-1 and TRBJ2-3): KAGVTQTPRYLIKTRGQQVTLSCSPISGHRSVSWYQQTPGQGLQFLFEYFSETQRNKGNFPGRFSGRQFSNSRSEMNVSTLELGDSALYLCASSTGLAGITKSTDTQYFGPGTRLTVL.

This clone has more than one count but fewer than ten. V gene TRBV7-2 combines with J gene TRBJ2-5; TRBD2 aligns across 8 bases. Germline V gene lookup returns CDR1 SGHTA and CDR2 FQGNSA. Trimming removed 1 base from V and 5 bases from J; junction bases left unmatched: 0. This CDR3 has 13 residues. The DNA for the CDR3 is TGTGCCAGCAGCTTAGGACTAGCGGAGACCCAGTACTTC. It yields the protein CASSLGLAETQYF.

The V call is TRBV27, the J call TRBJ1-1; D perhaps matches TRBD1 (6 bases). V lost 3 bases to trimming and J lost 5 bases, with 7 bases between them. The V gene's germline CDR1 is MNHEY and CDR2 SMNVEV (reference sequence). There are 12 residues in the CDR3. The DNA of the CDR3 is TGTGCCAGCAGTTTGCAGGGGACTGAAGCTTTCTTT. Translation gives CASSLQGTEAFF.

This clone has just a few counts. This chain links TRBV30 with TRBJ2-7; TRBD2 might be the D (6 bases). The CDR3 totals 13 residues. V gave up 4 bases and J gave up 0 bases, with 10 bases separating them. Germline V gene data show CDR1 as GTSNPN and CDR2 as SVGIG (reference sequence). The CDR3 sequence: CAWTNGSSYEQYF. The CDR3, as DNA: TGTGCCTGGACGAACGGGAGCTCCTACGAGCAGTACTTC.

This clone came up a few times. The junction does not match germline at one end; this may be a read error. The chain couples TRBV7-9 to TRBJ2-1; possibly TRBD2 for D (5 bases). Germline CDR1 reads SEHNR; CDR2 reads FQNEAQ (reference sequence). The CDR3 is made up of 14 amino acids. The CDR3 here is CASSPPLADKEQFF. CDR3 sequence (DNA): TGTGCCAGCAGCCCTCCTCTAGCAGACAAGGAGCAGTTCTTC.

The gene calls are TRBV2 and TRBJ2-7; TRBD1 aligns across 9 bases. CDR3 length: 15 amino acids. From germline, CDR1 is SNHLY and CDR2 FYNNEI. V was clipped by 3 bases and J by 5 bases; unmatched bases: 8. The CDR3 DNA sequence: TGTGCCAGCAGTGAGAGGGACAGGGACGACGACGAGCAGTACTTC. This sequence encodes CASSERDRDDDEQYF.

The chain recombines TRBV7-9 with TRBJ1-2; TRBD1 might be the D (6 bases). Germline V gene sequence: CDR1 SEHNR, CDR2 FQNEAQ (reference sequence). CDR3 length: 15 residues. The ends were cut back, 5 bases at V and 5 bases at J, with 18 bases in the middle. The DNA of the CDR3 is TGTGCCAGCAGCCCTGGACAGCTTGATCGGTATGGCTACACCTTC. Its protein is CASSPGQLDRYGYTF.

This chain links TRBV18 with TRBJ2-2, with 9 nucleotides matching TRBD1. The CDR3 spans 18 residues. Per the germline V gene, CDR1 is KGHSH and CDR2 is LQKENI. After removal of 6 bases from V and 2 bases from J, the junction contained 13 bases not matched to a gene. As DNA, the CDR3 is TGTGCCAGCTCCGAGAAAAGGGACAGGGCGGTCAACACCGGGGAGCTGTTTTTT. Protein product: CASSEKRDRAVNTGELFF.

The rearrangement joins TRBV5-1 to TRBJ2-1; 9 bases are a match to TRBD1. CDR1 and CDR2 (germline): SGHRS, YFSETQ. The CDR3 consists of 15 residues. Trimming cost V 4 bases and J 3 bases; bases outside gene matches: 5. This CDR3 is CASSLPTGGYNEQFF. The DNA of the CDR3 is TGCGCCAGCAGCCTACCGACAGGGGGCTACAATGAGCAGTTCTTC.

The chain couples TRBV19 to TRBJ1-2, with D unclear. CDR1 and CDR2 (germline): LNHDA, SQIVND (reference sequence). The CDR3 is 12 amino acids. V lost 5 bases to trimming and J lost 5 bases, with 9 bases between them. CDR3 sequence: CASSLQPYGYTF. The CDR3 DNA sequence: TGTGCCAGTAGTCTACAGCCGTATGGCTACACCTTC.

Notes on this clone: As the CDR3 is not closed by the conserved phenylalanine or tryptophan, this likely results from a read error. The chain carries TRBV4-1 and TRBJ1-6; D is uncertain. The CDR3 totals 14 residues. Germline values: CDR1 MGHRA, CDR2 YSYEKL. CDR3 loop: CASSQESDNSPLHL. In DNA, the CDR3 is TGTGCCAGCAGCCAAGAGTCAGATAATTCACCCCTCCACCTT.

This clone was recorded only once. CDR3 coding DNA: TGTGCCAGCAGTGTAAGGGGAACCCCTGTGGACGAGCAGTACTTC. It yields the protein CASSVRGTPVDEQYF. The V call is TRBV6-1, the J call TRBJ2-7, with D possibly TRBD1 on 5 matching bases. Germline-derived CDR1 and CDR2 are MNHNS and SASEGT. Deletions cut 4 bases from V and 5 bases from J, with 18 bases between. This CDR3 is built from 15 residues.

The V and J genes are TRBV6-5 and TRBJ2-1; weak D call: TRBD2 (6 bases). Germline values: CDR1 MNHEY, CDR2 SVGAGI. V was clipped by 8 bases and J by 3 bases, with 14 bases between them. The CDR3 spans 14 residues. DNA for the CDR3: TGTGCCAGCCATCGTGGGGGGAACTACAATGAGCAGTTCTTC. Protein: CASHRGGNYNEQFF.

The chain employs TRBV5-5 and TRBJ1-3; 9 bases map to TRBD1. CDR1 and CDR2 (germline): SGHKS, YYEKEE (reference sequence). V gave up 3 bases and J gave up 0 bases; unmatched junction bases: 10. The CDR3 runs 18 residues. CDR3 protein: CASSWTPGQGYSGNTIYF. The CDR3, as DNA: TGTGCCAGCAGCTGGACGCCGGGACAGGGATACTCTGGAAACACCATATATTTT.